This TCR beta chain was sequenced for a study of cytomegalovirus exposure and HLA in healthy donors. Study-wide context: A previous analysis identified approximately 120 million unique TCR beta sequences derived from some 170 million T cells. In an early release, HLA-typed donors contributed 80 million to 95 million unique TCR sequences. The study, taken as a whole, reports: Researchers left out some V segments, among them TRBV6-2 and TRBV6-3, as indistinguishable. Listed as cytomegalovirus-associated were 150 to 200 TCR beta chains.

PCR primers comprised 60 Vbeta and 13 Jbeta primers. The assay was immunoSEQ multiplex PCR, and TCRdb's table has in-frame clones only and misses some. The data show roughly 150,000 clones, over 60% seen once. Germline CDR1 MDHEN, CDR2 SYDVKM. Trimming stripped 1 base from V and 3 bases from J, with 9 bases between. The CDR3 runs 14 residues. This clone was detected a few times. The antigen remains unidentified. The V and J genes are TRBV28 and TRBJ1-1, with D hard to call. This TCR was recovered from a woman in her 30s in good health and CMV-seropositive. The sequenced sample was PBMCs. The CDR3 here is CASSLLGGDTEAFF. The CDR3 DNA sequence: TGTGCCAGCAGTTTATTGGGAGGCGACACTGAAGCTTTCTTT.